In this sample, the clone carrying this T cell receptor (beta chain) turned up a few times. What it binds is not known. The second PCR ran roughly 7 to 11 cycles with a sample-barcoded 5' primer and J-beta primers. Tags on each cDNA molecule came from a template-switch adaptor with 12 random nucleotides. MiXCR was run by TCRdb on the 5' RACE reads, yielding one entry per CDR3 protein. Of about 1.7 million distinct CDR3 sequences listed, approximately 30% were seen once; the top ten hold around 7.7%. The source of the sample is a study of blood T cells in healthy people across ages. V lost 6 bases to trimming and J lost 6 bases; unmatched junction nucleotides: 7. The CDR3 is 13 amino acids. Germline assignment: CDR1 DFQATT and CDR2 SNEGSKA (reference sequence). Study-level results: Age brought a roughly linear fall in TCR beta diversity measured per million T cells. More naive CD4+ cells and higher diversity were found in long-lived than in aged donors.

The clonotype was recovered from a woman in her twenties or thirties in good health. The specimen was blood. The V call is TRBV20-1, the J call TRBJ2-1, with 8 positions matching TRBD2. Written as DNA, the CDR3 is TGCAGTGCAAACGGGACTAGTGGCAATGAGCAGTTCTTC. This sequence encodes CSANGTSGNEQFF.